Presented here are 28 T cell receptor beta chains from one specimen sequenced in a study of blood T cell repertoires in COVID-19. Produced via immunoSEQ multiplex PCR; TCRdb's table is partial and in-frame only. This table has a few hundred thousand clones, roughly 84% appearing once. The material sequenced was peripheral blood. The receptors shown here come from a man aged 45-65 years who had recovered from COVID-19.

This chain uses TRBV28 with TRBJ1-4; D is unclear. Germline V gives CDR1 MDHEN, CDR2 SYDVKM. The V and J ends lost 6 bases and 7 bases respectively, with 6 bases between them. This CDR3 is built from 11 residues. CDR3 region: CASRSLEKLFF. DNA for the CDR3: TGTGCCAGCAGAAGCCTTGAAAAACTGTTTTTT.

V and J are TRBV21-1 and TRBJ2-1; the table's D call TRBD1 went unverified against the DNA. TRBV21-1 is an annotated pseudogene. The CDR3 runs 15 residues. The CDR3 DNA reads TGTGCCAGCAGGACCGGGACAGGGAGGTTCAATGAGCAGTTCTTC. Translated, it gives CASRTGTGRFNEQFF.

The chain links TRBV5-1 to TRBJ2-1; 7 bases align to TRBD2. V was pared by 4 bases and J by 5 bases, with 12 bases of the junction left unmatched. The CDR3 is 16 residues long. Looked up from germline, CDR1 is SGHRS and CDR2 is YFSETQ. The DNA of the CDR3 is TGCGCCAGCAGCGATAAAGCCGGGACTATTAACAATGAGCAGTTCTTC. This codes for CASSDKAGTINNEQFF.

This clone was detected once. J is TRBJ2-7 and V is TRBV11-2; TRBD1 might be the D (5 bases). CDR3 length: 15 residues. Germline values: CDR1 SGHAT, CDR2 FQNNGV. Trimming removed 1 base from V and 0 bases from J, with 10 bases in between. The CDR3 loop is CASSLVSGLSYEQYF. DNA of the CDR3: TGTGCCAGCAGCTTAGTTTCAGGGCTCTCCTACGAGCAGTACTTC.

This clone was detected a few times. V gene TRBV19 combines with J gene TRBJ1-1; the match to TRBD1 covers 7 bases. Germline V gives CDR1 LNHDA, CDR2 SQIVND (reference sequence). The junction had 9 bases not matched to a gene; V was cut back by 4 bases and J by 10 bases. The CDR3 length is 13 residues. Written as DNA, the CDR3 is TGTGCCAGTAGTACCAGGGGGAACGGATTAGCTTTCTTT. Translation gives CASSTRGNGLAFF.

J is TRBJ2-5 and V is TRBV28; 9 nucleotides line up with TRBD1. Unmatched junction bases numbered 8, after V lost 4 bases and J lost 5 bases. CDR1 MDHEN and CDR2 SYDVKM come from the germline V gene. The CDR3 covers 15 residues. The CDR3 coding sequence is TGTGCCAGCAGTTACGCCGGGACAGGGTTGGAGACCCAGTACTTC. Protein sequence: CASSYAGTGLETQYF.

This clone was observed a handful of times. V gene TRBV4-1 combines with J gene TRBJ2-1; 9 nucleotides align to TRBD2. The CDR3 has 16 amino acids. V dropped 1 base and J dropped 4; count of bases not matched to a gene: 5. Per germline, CDR1 MGHRA and CDR2 YSYEKL. CDR3 loop: CASSQVRLAVYNEQFF. CDR3 nucleotides: TGCGCCAGCAGCCAAGTAAGACTAGCGGTATACAATGAGCAGTTCTTC.

The chain links TRBV6-2 or TRBV6-3 to TRBJ2-3, with D maybe TRBD2 (5 bases). V lost 1 base to trimming and J lost 2 bases, with 19 bases between them. Germline assignment: CDR1 MNHEY and CDR2 SVGEGT. This CDR3 is 18 amino acids long. The CDR3 DNA follows: TGTGCCAGCAGTTACTTAAACGGGATAAGTGGCCCCACAGATACGCAGTATTTT. The encoded protein is CASSYLNGISGPTDTQYF.

Only one count was recorded for this clone. The chain is built from TRBV28 and TRBJ2-1, with TRBD1 matching 7 bases. The CDR3 contains 17 residues. Trimming at V came to 5 bases and at J to 7 bases, leaving 17 bases not matched to a gene. Looked up from germline, CDR1 is MDHEN and CDR2 is SYDVKM. CDR3 protein: CASSVPGQPSFRNEQFF. CDR3 coding DNA: TGTGCCAGCAGTGTTCCGGGACAGCCGTCGTTTCGAAATGAGCAGTTCTTC. Variable domain in full (rest from reference TRBV28 and TRBJ2-1): DVKVTQSSRYLVKRTGEKVFLECVQDMDHENMFWYRQDPGLGLRLIYFSYDVKMKEKGDIPEGYSVSREKKERFSLILESASTNQTSMYLCASSVPGQPSFRNEQFFGPGTRLTVL.

This sequence joins TRBV7-8 and TRBJ2-5; D is undetermined. Looked up from germline, CDR1 is SGHVS and CDR2 is FQNEAQ. This CDR3 has 15 amino acids. V was shortened by 1 base and J by 4 bases, with 13 bases between the two germline ends. The CDR3 DNA sequence: TGTGCCAGCAGCTTAGTGGGCGCCGCATCAGAGACCCAGTACTTC. It codes for CASSLVGAASETQYF.

V gene TRBV6-4 combines with J gene TRBJ2-1; 7 positions agree with TRBD2. Per the germline V gene, CDR1 is MRHNA and CDR2 is SNTAGT. The ends lost 2 bases at V and 0 bases at J; junction bases unmatched: 4. CDR3 length: 16 amino acids. The CDR3 coding sequence is TGTGCCAGCAGTGACCAAGGCGGGAGCTCCTACAATGAGCAGTTCTTC. It translates to CASSDQGGSSYNEQFF.

This chain uses TRBV24-1 with TRBJ1-5; 8 positions match TRBD1. The V segment lost 4 bases and the J segment 9 bases; nucleotides outside the gene matches: 13. The germline V gene encodes CDR1 KGHDR and CDR2 SFDVKD. The CDR3 runs 16 residues. The CDR3 nucleotides are TGTGCCACCAGTGACTCGGGAGGACAGGGTGTACGGCCCCAGCATTTT. Encoded protein: CATSDSGGQGVRPQHF.

V and J are TRBV27 and TRBJ2-7; TRBD1 aligns across 8 bases. The V gene end was trimmed by 10 bases and the J gene end by 0 bases; junction bases not matched to a gene: 14. This CDR3 has 16 amino acids. Looked up from germline, CDR1 is MNHEY and CDR2 is SMNVEV (reference sequence). CDR3 sequence: CATRRVDRASSYEQYF. CDR3 bases: TGTGCCACCCGACGGGTGGACAGGGCTAGCTCCTACGAGCAGTACTTC.

The rearrangement uses TRBV7-8 and TRBJ1-4; TRBD1 matches 10 bases. V dropped 5 bases and J dropped 8; count of bases not matched to a gene: 8. The CDR3 loop spans 15 amino acids. Germline V CDR1 and CDR2: SGHVS, FQNEAQ. Here the CDR3 reads CASSPRQGAWEKLFF. CDR3 bases: TGTGCCAGCAGCCCCCGACAGGGGGCTTGGGAAAAACTGTTTTTT.

Here the CDR3 reads CASSLWGRRTEAFF. DNA of the CDR3: TGTGCCAGCAGTTTATGGGGCAGGCGCACTGAAGCTTTCTTT. The V call is TRBV28, the J call TRBJ1-1; D ambiguous. V was clipped by 0 bases and J by 4 bases, with 9 bases between them. CDR3 length: 14 residues. Germline V gene lookup returns CDR1 MDHEN and CDR2 SYDVKM.

The rearrangement links TRBV28 to TRBJ2-7; D is uncertain. V shed 5 bases and J shed 4 bases, with 6 bases lying between them. This CDR3 has 11 amino acids. Germline values: CDR1 MDHEN, CDR2 SYDVKM. This chain's CDR3 is CASSQQYEQYF. The CDR3 DNA is TGTGCCAGCAGTCAACAGTACGAGCAGTACTTC.

The rearrangement uses TRBV27 and TRBJ2-3; the match to TRBD2 covers 8 bases. This CDR3 has 15 amino acids. Germline CDR1 is MNHEY and CDR2 is SMNVEV (reference sequence). V dropped 6 bases and J dropped 7; count of bases not matched to a gene: 12. The CDR3 DNA reads as TGTGCCAGCAGAAGAATGAGCGGGAGACCTTATACGCAGTATTTT. The encoded protein is CASRRMSGRPYTQYF.

The rearrangement links TRBV19 to TRBJ2-6; no reliable D call. There are 13 residues in the CDR3. The germline V and J ends were trimmed by 8 bases and 2 bases, with 7 bases remaining between them. Looked up from germline, CDR1 is LNHDA and CDR2 is SQIVND (reference sequence). CDR3 loop: CASRVTGANVLTF. The CDR3 nucleotides read TGTGCCAGTCGGGTAACTGGGGCCAACGTCCTGACTTTC.

The chain joins TRBV7-9 to TRBJ2-7; 8 bases fit TRBD1. The germline V gene has CDR1 SEHNR and CDR2 FQNEAQ (reference sequence). The CDR3 contains 15 residues. V trimming: 1 base; J trimming: 0 bases; junction bases outside the gene matches: 2. CDR3 sequence reads: CASSLDRGYSYEQYF. In nucleotides, the CDR3 is TGTGCCAGCAGCTTAGACAGGGGGTACTCCTACGAGCAGTACTTC.

The J gene is TRBJ2-3, the V gene TRBV18; D not certain. This CDR3 has 13 residues. V lost 1 base and J 4 bases, leaving 6 bases between the germline ends. Per germline, CDR1 KGHSH and CDR2 LQKENI. CDR3 DNA: TGTGCCAGCTCACCACTTTTCGCAGATACGCAGTATTTT. This encodes CASSPLFADTQYF.

Points on this clone: The sample holds other DNA sequences that translate to the same CDR3. CDR3 sequence reads: CASSPTGGNQPQHF. As DNA, the CDR3 is TGCGCCAGCAGCCCAACAGGGGGGAATCAGCCCCAGCATTTT. The rearrangement links TRBV5-1 to TRBJ1-5; 8 bases fit TRBD1. This CDR3 contains 14 residues. V lost 4 bases to trimming and J lost 4 bases; unmatched junction nucleotides: 4. Germline V lookup: CDR1 SGHRS, CDR2 YFSETQ.

The chain has TRBV6-5 and TRBJ1-6; D may be TRBD1 (5 bases). The length of the CDR3 is 16 residues. V gave up 0 bases and J gave up 4 bases, with 10 bases separating them. CDR1 is MNHEY, CDR2 SVGAGI, per germline. The CDR3 nucleotides are TGTGCCAGCAGTTACTCGTCGACAGTTTATAATTCACCCCTCCACTTT. Encoded protein: CASSYSSTVYNSPLHF.

The rearrangement uses TRBV6-1 and TRBJ2-1; 9 bases are shared with TRBD2. Trimming took 2 bases from V and 2 from J; bases not matched to a gene: 1. This CDR3 spans 15 amino acids. Germline V gene sequence: CDR1 MNHNS, CDR2 SASEGT. The CDR3 region has the DNA TGTGCCAGCAGTGAACTAGCGGGAACCTACAATGAGCAGTTCTTC. Protein sequence: CASSELAGTYNEQFF.

The gene calls are TRBV6-5 and TRBJ1-1; the match to TRBD1 covers 8 bases. This CDR3 contains 14 residues. CDR1 is MNHEY and CDR2 is SVGAGI in the germline V gene. Losses at the gene ends were 2 bases for V and 5 bases for J; bases not matched to a gene: 4. The CDR3 bases are TGTGCCAGCAGTTACGACAGGGGCGGGACTGAAGCTTTCTTT. As protein: CASSYDRGGTEAFF.

The CDR3 DNA reads TGTGCCAGCAGTTCCACGGTCCGGAGATATGGCTACACCTTC. It is translated as CASSSTVRRYGYTF. The chain recombines TRBV6-5 with TRBJ1-2; D not resolved. V was pared by 4 bases and J by 5 bases, with 14 bases between. In germline, CDR1 is MNHEY, CDR2 SVGAGI. The CDR3 consists of 14 residues.

The rearrangement joins TRBV27 to TRBJ1-1, with a weak D call TRBD1 (6 bases). CDR3 length: 15 amino acids. The germline CDR1 and CDR2 sequences are MNHEY and SMNVEV (reference sequence). V dropped 2 bases and J dropped 7 bases, with 17 bases sitting between them. The CDR3, as DNA: TGTGCCAGCAGTTTAGAGGGCGGGGGGGCAAGTGAAGCTTTCTTT. It specifies CASSLEGGGASEAFF.

A single count supports this clone. The CDR3 nucleotides are TGCGCCAGCAGTTACGGGACTAAGTACGAGCAGTACTTC. Protein: CASSYGTKYEQYF. The V gene is TRBV4-1, the J gene TRBJ2-7, with 7 bases that match TRBD2. J was trimmed by 4 bases and V by 6 bases; bases with no gene match: 6. There are 13 residues in the CDR3. CDR1 MGHRA and CDR2 YSYEKL come from the germline V gene.

This chain connects TRBV2 to TRBJ2-5, with D unclear. Between the trimmed V and J ends, which lost 4 bases and 4 bases, there was a span of 13 bases. The germline V gene has CDR1 SNHLY and CDR2 FYNNEI. The CDR3 is made up of 14 amino acids. Here the CDR3 reads CASSVQVVLETQYF. The CDR3 DNA reads TGTGCCAGCAGTGTTCAGGTTGTCTTAGAGACCCAGTACTTC.